This T cell receptor (beta chain) originates from a study of blood T cell repertoires in COVID-19. Whole-study context: The United States, Italy and Spain provided the acute and convalescent COVID-19 samples. From T cells, B-cell-depleted T cells, or PBMCs came the material, which was cDNA or gDNA.

V lost 1 base and J lost 6, with 5 bases in between. Germline loops: CDR1 DFQATT, CDR2 SNEGSKA (reference sequence). CDR3 size: 11 residues. In the source study's methods: Cell counts per sample came from amplifying reference gene primers. Assay: immunoSEQ multiplex PCR; the TCRdb copy retains only in-frame clones and omits some. V and J calls and clone size are those listed in that table; D and trimming were worked out from the DNA. The table has 200,000 to 300,000 clones, over 75% seen once; the top ten hold about 9.1%. This chain uses TRBV20-1 with TRBJ2-3; D remains unclear. Sequenced: peripheral blood. The clonotype comes from a human donor in a cohort sampled during active COVID-19. In nucleotides, the CDR3 is TGCAGTGCTAGAGCGGTTGATACGCAGTATTTT. The encoded protein is CSARAVDTQYF.